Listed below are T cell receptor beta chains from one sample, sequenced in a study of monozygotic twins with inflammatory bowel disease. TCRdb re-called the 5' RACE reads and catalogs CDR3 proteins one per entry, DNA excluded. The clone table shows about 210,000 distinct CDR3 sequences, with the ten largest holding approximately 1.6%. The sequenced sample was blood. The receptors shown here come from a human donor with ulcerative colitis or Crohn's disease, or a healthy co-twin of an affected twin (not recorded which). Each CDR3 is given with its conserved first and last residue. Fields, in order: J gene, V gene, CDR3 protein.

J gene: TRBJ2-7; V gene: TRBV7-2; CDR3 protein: CASSPREDPYEQYF
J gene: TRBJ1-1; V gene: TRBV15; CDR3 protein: CATSKEVNTEAFF
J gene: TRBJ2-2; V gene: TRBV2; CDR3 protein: CASKPRRGIDTGELFF
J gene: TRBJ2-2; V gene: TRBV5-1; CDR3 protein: CASSARTGNTGELFF
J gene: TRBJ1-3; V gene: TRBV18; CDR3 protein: CASSPPGAPTSGNTIYF
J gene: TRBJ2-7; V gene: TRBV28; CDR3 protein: CASSFSSGAREEQYF
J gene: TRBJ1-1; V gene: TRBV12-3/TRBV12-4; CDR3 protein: CASSLSGRAQAEAFF
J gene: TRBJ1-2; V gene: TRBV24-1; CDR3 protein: CATSDSSSPNYGYTF
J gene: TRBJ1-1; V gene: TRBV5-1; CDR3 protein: CASSLYPTGLMAEAFF
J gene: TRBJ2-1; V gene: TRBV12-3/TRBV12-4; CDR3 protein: CASSFRAGQADEQFF
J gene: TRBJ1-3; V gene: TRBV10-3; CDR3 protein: CAISEFRHPAGNTIYF
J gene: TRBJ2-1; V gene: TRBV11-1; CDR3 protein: CASRERVGRGGSSYNEQFF
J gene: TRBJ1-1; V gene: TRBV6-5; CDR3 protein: CASTLGRDTEAFF
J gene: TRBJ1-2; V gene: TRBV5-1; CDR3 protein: CASSPGAINYGYTF
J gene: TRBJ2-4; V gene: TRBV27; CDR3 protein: CASGGIRGRNIQYF
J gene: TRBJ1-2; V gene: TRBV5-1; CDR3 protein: CASSFGQGNYGYTF
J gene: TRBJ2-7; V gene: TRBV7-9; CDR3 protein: CASTPYRDSSYEQYF
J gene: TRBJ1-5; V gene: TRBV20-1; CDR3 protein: CSAKNRANQPQHF
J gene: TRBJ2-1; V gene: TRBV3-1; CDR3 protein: CASSPWSGANEQFF
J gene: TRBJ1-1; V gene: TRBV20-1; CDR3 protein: CSARGRQGYTEAFF
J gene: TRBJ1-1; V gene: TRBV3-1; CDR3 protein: CASSRPGTSSVNTEAFF
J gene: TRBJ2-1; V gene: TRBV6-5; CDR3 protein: CASSYSEGPYNEQFF
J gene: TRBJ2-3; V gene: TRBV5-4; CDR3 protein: CASAPRTSTDTQYF
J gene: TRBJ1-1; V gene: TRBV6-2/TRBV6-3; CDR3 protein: CASTAWGAEAFF
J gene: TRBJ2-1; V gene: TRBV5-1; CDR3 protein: CASSLGPSLDEQFF
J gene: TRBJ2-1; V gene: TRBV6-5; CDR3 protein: CASSLYGGPSGEQFF
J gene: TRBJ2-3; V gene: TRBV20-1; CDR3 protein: CSARDNRTSGYTDTQYF
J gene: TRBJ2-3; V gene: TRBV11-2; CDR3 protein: CASSSYETDTQYF
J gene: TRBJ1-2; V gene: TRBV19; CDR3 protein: CASSPLTGIGDLYTF
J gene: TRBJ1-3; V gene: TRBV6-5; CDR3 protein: CASSSQTTSGNTMYF
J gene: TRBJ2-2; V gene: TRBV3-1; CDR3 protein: CASSHGDRANTGELFF
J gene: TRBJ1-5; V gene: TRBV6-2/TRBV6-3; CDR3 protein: CASRGQGYDSNQPQHF
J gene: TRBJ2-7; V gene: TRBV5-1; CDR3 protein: CASSLGILGHRAEGYEQYF
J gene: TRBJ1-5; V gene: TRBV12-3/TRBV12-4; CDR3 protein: CASSFSGGSQHF
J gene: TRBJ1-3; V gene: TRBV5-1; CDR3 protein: CASSDDRNSGNTIYF
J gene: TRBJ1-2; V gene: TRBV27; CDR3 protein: CASSFTGAGNYGYTF
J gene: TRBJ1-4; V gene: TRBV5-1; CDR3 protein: CASTPGGTNEKLFF
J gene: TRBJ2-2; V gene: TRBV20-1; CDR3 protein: CSALRTGRRELFF
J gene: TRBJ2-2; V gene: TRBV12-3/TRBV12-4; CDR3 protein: CASSLSGQLNTGELFF
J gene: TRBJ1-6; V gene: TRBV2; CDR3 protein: CASSERTGNNSPLHF
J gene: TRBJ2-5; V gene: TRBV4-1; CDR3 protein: CASSPGTSSETQYF
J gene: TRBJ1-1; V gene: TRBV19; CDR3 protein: CASSIWGTEAFF
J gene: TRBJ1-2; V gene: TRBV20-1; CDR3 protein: CSAQGGGTYGYTF
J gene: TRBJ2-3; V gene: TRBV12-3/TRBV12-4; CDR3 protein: CASSFSGGRTDTQYF
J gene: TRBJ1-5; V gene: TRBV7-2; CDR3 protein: CASSLGSRSSYQPQHF
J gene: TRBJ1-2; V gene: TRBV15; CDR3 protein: CATSRDRGLDGYTF
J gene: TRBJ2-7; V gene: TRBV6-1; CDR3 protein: CASNREGEQYF
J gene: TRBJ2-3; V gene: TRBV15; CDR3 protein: CATSRGSGQHTDTQYF
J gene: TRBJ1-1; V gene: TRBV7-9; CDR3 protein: CASVREGTEAFF
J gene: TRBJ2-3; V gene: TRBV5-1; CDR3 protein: CASRIGASGTDTQYF
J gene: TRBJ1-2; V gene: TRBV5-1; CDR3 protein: CASSLGGGGGDGGYTF
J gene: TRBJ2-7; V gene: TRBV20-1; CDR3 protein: CSASGETYYEQYF
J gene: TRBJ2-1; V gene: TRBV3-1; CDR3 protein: CASTTLGGGGGEQFF
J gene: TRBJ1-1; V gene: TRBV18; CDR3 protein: CASSRQGENTEAFF
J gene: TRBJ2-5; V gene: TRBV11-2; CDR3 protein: CASSLDVGGVKTQYF